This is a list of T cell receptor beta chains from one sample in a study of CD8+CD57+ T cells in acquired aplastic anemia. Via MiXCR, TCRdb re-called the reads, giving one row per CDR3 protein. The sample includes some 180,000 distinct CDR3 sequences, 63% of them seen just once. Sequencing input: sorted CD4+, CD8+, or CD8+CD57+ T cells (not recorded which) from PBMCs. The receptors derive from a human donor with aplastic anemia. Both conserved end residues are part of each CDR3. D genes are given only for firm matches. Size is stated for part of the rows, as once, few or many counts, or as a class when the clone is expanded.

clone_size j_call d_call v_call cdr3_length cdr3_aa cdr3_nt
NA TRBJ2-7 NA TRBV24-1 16 CATYGGRDRIPYEQYF TGTGCCACCTACGGGGGGAGGGACAGGATACCCTACGAGCAGTACTTC
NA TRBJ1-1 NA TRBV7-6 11 CASSLTGEAFF TGTGCCAGCAGCCTGACAGGTGAAGCTTTCTTT
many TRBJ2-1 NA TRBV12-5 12 CASGLLRNEQFF TGTGCTAGTGGTTTGCTCCGAAATGAGCAGTTCTTC
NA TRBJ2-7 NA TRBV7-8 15 CASSSRVIPSYEQYF TGTGCCAGCAGCTCCCGGGTTATACCCTCCTACGAGCAGTACTTC
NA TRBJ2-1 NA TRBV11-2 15 CASSPQGFGYNEQFF TGTGCCAGCAGTCCACAGGGATTTGGGTACAATGAGCAGTTCTTC
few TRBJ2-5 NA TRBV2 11 CASSERETQYF TGTGCCAGCAGTGAACGCGAGACCCAGTACTTC
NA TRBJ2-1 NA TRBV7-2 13 CASSLARGNEQFF TGTGCCAGCAGCTTAGCCAGAGGCAATGAGCAGTTCTTC
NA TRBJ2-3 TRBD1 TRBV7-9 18 CASSWAGGTGRVTDTQYF TGTGCCAGCAGCTGGGCCGGTGGGACAGGGAGGGTCACAGATACGCAGTATTTT
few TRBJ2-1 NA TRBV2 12 CASSEGADCQFF TGTGCCAGCAGTGAAGGAGCGGACTGTCAGTTCTTC
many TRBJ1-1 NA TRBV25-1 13 CASSRHLNTEAFF TGTGCCAGCAGCAGACACCTGAACACTGAAGCTTTCTTT
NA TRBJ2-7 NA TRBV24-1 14 CASSLLGSNYEQYF TGTGCCAGCAGTTTATTGGGGTCCAACTACGAGCAGTACTTC
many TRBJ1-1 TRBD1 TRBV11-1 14 CASSLEGTATEAFF TGTGCCAGCAGCTTAGAAGGGACAGCCACTGAAGCTTTCTTT
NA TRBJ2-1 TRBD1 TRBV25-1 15 CASSDPRTGGYEQFF TGTGCCAGCAGTGACCCCCGGACAGGGGGATATGAGCAGTTCTTC
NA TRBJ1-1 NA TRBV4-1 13 CASSQAGNTEAFF TGCGCCAGCAGCCAAGCAGGGAACACTGAAGCTTTCTTT
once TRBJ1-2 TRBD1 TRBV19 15 CASSIDTGTGKGYTF TGTGCCAGTAGTATAGATACCGGGACAGGGAAAGGCTACACCTTC
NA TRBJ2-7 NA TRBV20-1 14 CSPGIKTGTYEQYF TGCAGTCCCGGGATTAAGACGGGGACCTACGAGCAGTACTTC
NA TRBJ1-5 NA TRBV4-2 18 CASSQDRGGAGSNQPQHF TGTGCCAGCAGCCAAGATCGGGGGGGGGCAGGTAGCAATCAGCCCCAGCATTTT
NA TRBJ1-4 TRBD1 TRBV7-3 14 CASSPTGGAEKLFF TGTGCCAGCAGCCCGACAGGGGGGGCTGAAAAACTGTTTTTT
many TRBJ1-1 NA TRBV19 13 CASNAGLNTEAFF TGTGCCAGTAACGCAGGATTGAACACTGAAGCTTTCTTT
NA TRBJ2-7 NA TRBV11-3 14 CASSLDEITYEQYF TGTGCCAGCAGCTTAGATGAGATTACCTACGAGCAGTACTTC
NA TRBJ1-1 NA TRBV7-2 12 CASSSYRGEAFF TGTGCCAGCAGCTCCTACCGTGGTGAAGCTTTCTTT
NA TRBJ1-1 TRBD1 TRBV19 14 CASSFRQGYTEAFF TGTGCCAGCAGTTTTCGACAGGGCTACACTGAAGCTTTCTTT
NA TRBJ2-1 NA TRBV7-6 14 CASSLGGGNNEQFF TGTGCCAGCAGCTTGGGCGGGGGCAACAATGAGCAGTTCTTC
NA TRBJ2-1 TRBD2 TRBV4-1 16 CASSQVLAGNYNEQFF TGCGCCAGCAGCCAAGTGTTAGCGGGAAACTACAATGAGCAGTTCTTC
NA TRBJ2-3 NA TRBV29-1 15 CSVVGAGVGWDTQYF TGCAGCGTTGTAGGGGCAGGGGTTGGGTGGGATACGCAGTATTTT
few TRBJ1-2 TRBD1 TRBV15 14 CATVRDRAGDGYTF TGTGCCACCGTCCGGGACAGGGCCGGGGATGGCTACACCTTC
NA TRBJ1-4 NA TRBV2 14 CASSGGGSNEKLFF TGTGCCAGCAGTGGAGGGGGGTCCAATGAAAAACTGTTTTTT
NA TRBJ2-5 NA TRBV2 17 CASNAPNQGRLGETQYF TGTGCCAGCAACGCTCCGAATCAGGGAAGGTTAGGAGAGACCCAGTACTTC
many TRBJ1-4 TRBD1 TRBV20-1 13 CSARGTGEEKLFF TGCAGTGCTAGAGGGACAGGGGAAGAAAAACTGTTTTTT
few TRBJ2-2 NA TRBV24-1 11 CATGDNGELFF TGTGCCACCGGAGATAACGGGGAGCTGTTTTTT
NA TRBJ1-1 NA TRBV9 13 CASSVIGNTEAFF TGTGCCAGCAGCGTAATAGGGAACACTGAAGCTTTCTTT
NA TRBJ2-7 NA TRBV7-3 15 CASSLVEGGGYEQYF TGTGCCAGCAGCTTAGTGGAAGGGGGGGGATACGAGCAGTACTTC
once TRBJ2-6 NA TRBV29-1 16 CSVETDSPRGANVLTF TGCAGCGTTGAGACGGACTCCCCGAGGGGGGCCAACGTCCTGACTTTC
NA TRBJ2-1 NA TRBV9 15 CASSVGVGSYNEQFF TGTGCCAGCAGCGTAGGGGTGGGCTCCTACAATGAGCAGTTCTTC
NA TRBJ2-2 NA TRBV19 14 CASSIDLAAGELFF TGTGCCAGTAGTATAGATCTCGCAGCTGGGGAGCTGTTTTTT
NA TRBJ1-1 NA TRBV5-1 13 CASSAEPPKKAFF TGCGCCAGCAGCGCAGAGCCCCCGAAGAAAGCTTTCTTT
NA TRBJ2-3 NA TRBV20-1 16 CSALLAGWPGTDTQYF TGCAGTGCTTTACTTGCGGGGTGGCCTGGCACAGATACGCAGTATTTT
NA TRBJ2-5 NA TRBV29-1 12 CSVGTSGETQYF TGCAGCGTTGGTACTAGTGGCGAGACCCAGTACTTC
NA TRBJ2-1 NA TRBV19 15 CASSLTGSSYNEQFF TGTGCCAGTAGTTTAACCGGGAGCTCCTACAATGAGCAGTTCTTC
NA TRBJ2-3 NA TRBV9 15 CASSPRTMSTDTQYF TGTGCCAGCAGCCCTCGGACAATGAGCACAGATACGCAGTATTTT
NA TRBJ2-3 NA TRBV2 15 CASSQRQYSTDTQYF TGTGCCAGCAGCCAGCGACAGTATAGCACAGATACGCAGTATTTT
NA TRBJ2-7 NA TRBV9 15 CASSVADGAPDEQYF TGTGCCAGCAGCGTAGCGGATGGGGCGCCGGACGAGCAGTACTTC
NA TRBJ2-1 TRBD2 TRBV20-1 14 CSASPLAGLNEQFF TGCAGTGCTAGTCCCCTAGCGGGCCTCAATGAGCAGTTCTTC
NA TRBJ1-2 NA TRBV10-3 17 CAISDPFVEGRGYGYTF TGTGCCATCAGTGACCCCTTCGTCGAAGGGAGGGGGTATGGCTACACCTTC
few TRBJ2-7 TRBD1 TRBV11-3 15 CASSLVGQGRYEQYF TGTGCCAGCAGCTTAGTTGGACAGGGTCGCTACGAGCAGTACTTC
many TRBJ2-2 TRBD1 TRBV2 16 CASSEFRQGNTGELFF TGTGCCAGCAGTGAATTTCGACAGGGGAACACCGGGGAGCTGTTTTTT
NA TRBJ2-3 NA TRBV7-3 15 CASSLIAGSTDTQYF TGTGCCAGCAGCTTAATTGCGGGGAGCACAGATACGCAGTATTTT
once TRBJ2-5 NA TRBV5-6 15 CASSYSAGDQETQYF TGTGCCAGCAGTTACTCGGCAGGGGACCAAGAGACCCAGTACTTC
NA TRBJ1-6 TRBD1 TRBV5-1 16 CASSGEGQGALAPLHF TGCGCCAGCAGCGGGGAGGGACAGGGGGCTTTGGCACCCCTCCACTTT
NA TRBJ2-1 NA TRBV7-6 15 CASSLSGGLTYEQFF TGTGCCAGCAGCTTATCCGGGGGTTTAACCTACGAGCAGTTCTTC
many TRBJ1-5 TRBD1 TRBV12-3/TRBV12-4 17 CASSLARLGQGDQPQHF TGTGCCAGCAGTTTAGCGCGATTGGGACAGGGGGATCAGCCCCAGCATTTT
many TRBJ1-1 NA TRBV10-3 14 CAISRDGGGTEAFF TGTGCCATCAGCCGGGACGGCGGCGGGACTGAAGCTTTCTTT
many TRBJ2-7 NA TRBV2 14 CASSEYSGSYEQYF TGTGCCAGCAGTGAATATAGCGGCTCCTACGAGCAGTACTTC
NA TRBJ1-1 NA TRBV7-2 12 CASSLGQVGAFF TGTGCCAGCAGCTTAGGACAGGTGGGAGCTTTCTTT
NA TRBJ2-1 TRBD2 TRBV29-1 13 CSVDSGGAWEQFF TGCAGCGTTGACAGCGGGGGGGCTTGGGAGCAGTTCTTC
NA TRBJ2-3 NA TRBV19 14 CASSIIDRADTQYF TGTGCCAGTAGTATTATAGACAGAGCAGATACGCAGTATTTT
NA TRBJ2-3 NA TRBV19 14 CASSIGTGTDTQYF TGTGCCAGTAGTATTGGGACGGGCACAGATACGCAGTATTTT
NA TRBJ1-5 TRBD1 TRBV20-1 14 CSARVHRGTQPQHF TGCAGTGCTAGAGTCCACAGGGGAACTCAGCCCCAGCATTTT
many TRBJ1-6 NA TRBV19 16 CASRDSLSSYNSPLHF TGTGCCAGTAGGGACAGTCTAAGCTCCTATAATTCACCCCTCCACTTT